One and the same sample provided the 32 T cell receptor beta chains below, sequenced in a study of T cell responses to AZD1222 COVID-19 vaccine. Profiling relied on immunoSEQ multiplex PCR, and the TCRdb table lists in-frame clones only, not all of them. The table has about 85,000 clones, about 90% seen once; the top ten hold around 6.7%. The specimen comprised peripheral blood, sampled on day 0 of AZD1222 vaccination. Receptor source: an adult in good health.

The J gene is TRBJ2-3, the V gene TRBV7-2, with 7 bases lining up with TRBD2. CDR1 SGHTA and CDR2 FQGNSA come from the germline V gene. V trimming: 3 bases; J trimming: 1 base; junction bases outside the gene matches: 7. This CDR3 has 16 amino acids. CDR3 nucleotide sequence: TGTGCCAGCAGCTTCGGAGCAAGCGGGGGCACAGATACGCAGTATTTT. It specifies CASSFGASGGTDTQYF.

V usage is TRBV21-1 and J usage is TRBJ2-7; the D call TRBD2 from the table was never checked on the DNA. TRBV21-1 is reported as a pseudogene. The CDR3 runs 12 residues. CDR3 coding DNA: TGTGCCAGCAGCAAAGTAGCCTACGAGCAGTACTTC. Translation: CASSKVAYEQYF.

The CDR3 DNA follows: TGTGCCAGCAGTCGGACAGGGAGAACTGAAGCTTTCTTT. As protein: CASSRTGRTEAFF. The gene calls are TRBV6-5 and TRBJ1-1; TRBD1 matches at 8 bases. The CDR3 is 13 amino acids. The junction had 4 bases not matched to a gene; V was cut back by 5 bases and J by 5 bases. CDR1 and CDR2 (germline): MNHEY, SVGAGI.

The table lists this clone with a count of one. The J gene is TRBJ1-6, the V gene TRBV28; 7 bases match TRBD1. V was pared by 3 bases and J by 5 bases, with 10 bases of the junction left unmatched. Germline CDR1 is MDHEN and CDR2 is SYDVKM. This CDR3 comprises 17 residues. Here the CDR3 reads CASSLIRGGTDNSPLHF. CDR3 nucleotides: TGTGCCAGCAGTTTGATCAGGGGGGGGACAGATAATTCACCCCTCCACTTT.

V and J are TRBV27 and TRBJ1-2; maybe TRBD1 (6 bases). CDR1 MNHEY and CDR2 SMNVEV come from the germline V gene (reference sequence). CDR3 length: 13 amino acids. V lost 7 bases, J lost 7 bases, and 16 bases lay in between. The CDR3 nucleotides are TGTGCCAGCATCCCGGGACAAAGACCTGGCTACACCTTC. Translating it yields CASIPGQRPGYTF.

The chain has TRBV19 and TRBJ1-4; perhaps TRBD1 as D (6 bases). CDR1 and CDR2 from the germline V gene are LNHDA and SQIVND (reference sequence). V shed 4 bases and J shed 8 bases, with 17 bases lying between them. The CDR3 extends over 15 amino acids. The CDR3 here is CASSTATGRMEKLFF. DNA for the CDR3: TGTGCCAGTAGTACGGCGACAGGAAGGATGGAAAAACTGTTTTTT. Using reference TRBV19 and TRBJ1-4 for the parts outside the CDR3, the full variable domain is DGGITQSPKYLFRKEGQNVTLSCEQNLNHDAMYWYRQDPGQGLRLIYYSQIVNDFQKGDIAEGYSVSREKKESFPLTVTSAQKNPTAFYLCASSTATGRMEKLFFGSGTQLSVL.

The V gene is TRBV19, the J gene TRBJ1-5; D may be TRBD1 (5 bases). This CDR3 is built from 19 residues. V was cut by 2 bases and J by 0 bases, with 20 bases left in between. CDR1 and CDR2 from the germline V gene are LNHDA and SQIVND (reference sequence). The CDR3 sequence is CASSILVVRDYLSNQPQHF. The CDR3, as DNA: TGTGCCAGTAGTATACTAGTCGTCAGGGATTACCTTAGCAATCAGCCCCAGCATTTT.

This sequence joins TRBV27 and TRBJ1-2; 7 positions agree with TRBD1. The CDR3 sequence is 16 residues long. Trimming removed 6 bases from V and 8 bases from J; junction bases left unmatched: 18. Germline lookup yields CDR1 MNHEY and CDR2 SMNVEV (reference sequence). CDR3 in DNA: TGTGCCAGCAGAGAGAACAGGGGCCTCGGCCTGGGAGGCTACACCTTC. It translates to CASRENRGLGLGGYTF.

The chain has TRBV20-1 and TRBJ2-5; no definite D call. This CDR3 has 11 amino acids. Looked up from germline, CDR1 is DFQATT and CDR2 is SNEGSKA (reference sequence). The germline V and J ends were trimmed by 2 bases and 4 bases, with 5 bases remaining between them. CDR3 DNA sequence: TGCAGTGCTAGATTCGGAGAGACCCAGTACTTC. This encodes CSARFGETQYF.

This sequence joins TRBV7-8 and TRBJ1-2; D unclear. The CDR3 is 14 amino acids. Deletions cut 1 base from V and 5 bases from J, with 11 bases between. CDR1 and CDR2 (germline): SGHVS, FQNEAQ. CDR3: CASSLGAQVYGYTF. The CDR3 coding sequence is TGTGCCAGCAGCTTAGGGGCCCAGGTTTATGGCTACACCTTC.

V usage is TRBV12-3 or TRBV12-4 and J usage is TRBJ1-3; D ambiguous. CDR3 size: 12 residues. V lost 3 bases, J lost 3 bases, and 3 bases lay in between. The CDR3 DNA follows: TGTGCCAGCAGTTTGGGTGGAAACACCATATATTTT. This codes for CASSLGGNTIYF.

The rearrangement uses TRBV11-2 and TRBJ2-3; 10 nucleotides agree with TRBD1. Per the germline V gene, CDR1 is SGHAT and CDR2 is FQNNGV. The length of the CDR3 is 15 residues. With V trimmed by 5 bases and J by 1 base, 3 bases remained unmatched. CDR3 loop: CASSLGTGGTDTQYF. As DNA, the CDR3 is TGTGCCAGCAGCCTCGGGACAGGGGGCACAGATACGCAGTATTTT.

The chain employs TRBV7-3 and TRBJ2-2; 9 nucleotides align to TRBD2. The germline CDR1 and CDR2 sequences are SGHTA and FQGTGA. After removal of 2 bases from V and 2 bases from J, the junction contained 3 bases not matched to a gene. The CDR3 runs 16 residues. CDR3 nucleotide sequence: TGTGCCAGCAGCTTAGGGCTAGCGGGAAACACCGGGGAGCTGTTTTTT. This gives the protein CASSLGLAGNTGELFF.

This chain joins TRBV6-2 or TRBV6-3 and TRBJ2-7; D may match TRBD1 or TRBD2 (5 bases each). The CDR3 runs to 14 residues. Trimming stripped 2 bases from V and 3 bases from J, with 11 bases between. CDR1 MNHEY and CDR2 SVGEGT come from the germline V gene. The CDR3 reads CASSYGTRIYEQYF. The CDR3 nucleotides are TGTGCCAGCAGTTACGGGACCAGAATCTACGAGCAGTACTTC.

CDR3 sequence reads: CASRSLGQGGYGYTF. The CDR3, as DNA: TGTGCCAGCAGATCTCTTGGACAGGGGGGCTATGGCTACACCTTC. The rearrangement uses TRBV6-5 and TRBJ1-2; 10 nucleotides line up with TRBD1. Per the germline V gene, CDR1 is MNHEY and CDR2 is SVGAGI. J lost 4 bases, V lost 6 bases, and 8 bases had no gene match. The CDR3 consists of 15 residues.

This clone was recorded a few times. CDR3 nucleotide sequence: TGTGCCAGCAGCTCGACAGGGGGCAGAATGTACGAGCAGTACTTC. This codes for CASSSTGGRMYEQYF. The rearrangement uses TRBV5-8 and TRBJ2-7; 10 nucleotides align to TRBD1. Germline V gene data show CDR1 as SGHTS and CDR2 as YDEGEE. V shed 3 bases and J 4 bases; nucleotides not matched to a gene: 7. This CDR3 spans 15 amino acids.

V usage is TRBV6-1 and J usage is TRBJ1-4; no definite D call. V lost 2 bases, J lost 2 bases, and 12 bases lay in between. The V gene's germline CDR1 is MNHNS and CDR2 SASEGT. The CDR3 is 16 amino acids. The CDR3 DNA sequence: TGTGCCAGCAGTGAATCAGTGAGAACGACTAATGAAAAACTGTTTTTT. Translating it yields CASSESVRTTNEKLFF.

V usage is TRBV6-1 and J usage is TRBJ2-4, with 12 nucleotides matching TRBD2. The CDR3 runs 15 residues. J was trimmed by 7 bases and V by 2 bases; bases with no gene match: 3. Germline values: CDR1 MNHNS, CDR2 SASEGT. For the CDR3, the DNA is TGTGCCAGCAGTGAACTAGCGGGAGGGTCCAACATTCAGTACTTC. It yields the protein CASSELAGGSNIQYF.

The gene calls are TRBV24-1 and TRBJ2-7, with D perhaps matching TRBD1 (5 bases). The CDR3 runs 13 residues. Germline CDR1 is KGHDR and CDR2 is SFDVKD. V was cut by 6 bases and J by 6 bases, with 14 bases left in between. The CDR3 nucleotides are TGTGCCACCAGTTTAGGGCAGGGTGGCGAGCAGTACTTC. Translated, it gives CATSLGQGGEQYF.

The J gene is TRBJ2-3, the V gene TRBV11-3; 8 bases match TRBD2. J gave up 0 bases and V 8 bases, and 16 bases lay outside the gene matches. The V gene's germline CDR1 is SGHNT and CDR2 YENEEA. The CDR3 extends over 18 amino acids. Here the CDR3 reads CASATGAFPSGSTDTQYF. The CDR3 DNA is TGTGCCAGCGCCACGGGGGCCTTTCCTAGCGGGAGCACAGATACGCAGTATTTT.

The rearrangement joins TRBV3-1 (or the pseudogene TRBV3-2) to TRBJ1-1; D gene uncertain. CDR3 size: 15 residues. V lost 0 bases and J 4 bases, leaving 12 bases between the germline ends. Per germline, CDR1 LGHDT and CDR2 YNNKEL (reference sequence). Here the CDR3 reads CASSQDRSWSTEAFF. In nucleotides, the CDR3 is TGTGCCAGCAGCCAAGATCGGTCTTGGAGCACTGAAGCTTTCTTT.

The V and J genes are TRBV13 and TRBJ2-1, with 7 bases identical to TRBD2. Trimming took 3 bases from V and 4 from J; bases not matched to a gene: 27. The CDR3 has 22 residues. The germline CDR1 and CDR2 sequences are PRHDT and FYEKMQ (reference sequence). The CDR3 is CASSFSGLTWFGSPGGYNEQFF. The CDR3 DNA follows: TGTGCCAGCAGCTTTTCGGGGCTAACCTGGTTCGGGTCACCGGGAGGTTACAATGAGCAGTTCTTC. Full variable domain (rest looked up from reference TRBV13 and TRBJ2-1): AAGVIQSPRHLIKEKRETATLKCYPIPRHDTVYWYQQGPGQDPQFLISFYEKMQSDKGSIPDRFSAQQFSDYHSELNMSSLELGDSALYFCASSFSGLTWFGSPGGYNEQFFGPGTRLTVL.

CDR3 in amino acids: CASSPRLAGGNEQFF. In nucleotides, the CDR3 is TGTGCCAGCTCACCAAGGCTAGCGGGAGGGAATGAGCAGTTCTTC. V usage is TRBV18 and J usage is TRBJ2-1; 12 bases are a match to TRBD2. The CDR3 consists of 15 residues. V trimming: 2 bases; J trimming: 7 bases; junction bases outside the gene matches: 3. Germline V gene sequence: CDR1 KGHSH, CDR2 LQKENI.

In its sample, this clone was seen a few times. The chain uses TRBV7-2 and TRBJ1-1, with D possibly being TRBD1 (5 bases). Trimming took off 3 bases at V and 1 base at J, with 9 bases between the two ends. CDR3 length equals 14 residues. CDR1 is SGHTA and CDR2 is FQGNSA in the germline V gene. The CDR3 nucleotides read TGTGCCAGCAGCTTTGGGGGGTGGAACACTGAAGCTTTCTTT. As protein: CASSFGGWNTEAFF.

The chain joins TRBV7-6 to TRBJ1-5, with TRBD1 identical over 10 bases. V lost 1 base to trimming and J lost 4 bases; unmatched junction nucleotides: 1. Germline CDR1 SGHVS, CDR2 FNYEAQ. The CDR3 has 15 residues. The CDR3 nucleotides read TGTGCCAGCAGCTTAGTGGACAGGGGGAATCAGCCCCAGCATTTT. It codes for CASSLVDRGNQPQHF. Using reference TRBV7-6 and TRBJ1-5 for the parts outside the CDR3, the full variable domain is GAGVSQSPRYKVTKRGQDVALRCDPISGHVSLYWYRQALGQGPEFLTYFNYEAQQDKSGLPNDRFSAERPEGSISTLTIQRTEQRDSAMYRCASSLVDRGNQPQHFGDGTRLSIL.

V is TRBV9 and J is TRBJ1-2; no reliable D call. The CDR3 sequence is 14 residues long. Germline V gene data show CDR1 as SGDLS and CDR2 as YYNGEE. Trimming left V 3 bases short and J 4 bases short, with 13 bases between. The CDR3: CASSAEPRSYGYTF. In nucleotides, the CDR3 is TGTGCCAGCAGCGCCGAGCCGCGAAGCTATGGCTACACCTTC.

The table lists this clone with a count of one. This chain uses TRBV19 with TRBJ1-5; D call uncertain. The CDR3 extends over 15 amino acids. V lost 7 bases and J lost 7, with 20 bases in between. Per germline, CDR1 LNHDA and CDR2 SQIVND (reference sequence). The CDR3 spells CASTSEASFGQPQHF. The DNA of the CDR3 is TGTGCCAGTACCTCAGAAGCCTCGTTTGGGCAGCCCCAGCATTTT.

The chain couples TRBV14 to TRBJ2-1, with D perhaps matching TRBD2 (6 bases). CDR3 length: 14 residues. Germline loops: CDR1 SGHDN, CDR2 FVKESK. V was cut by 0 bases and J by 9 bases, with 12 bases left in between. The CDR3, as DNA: TGTGCCAGCAGCCAAGACCTGGAGGGGCTTGAGCAGTTCTTC. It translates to CASSQDLEGLEQFF.

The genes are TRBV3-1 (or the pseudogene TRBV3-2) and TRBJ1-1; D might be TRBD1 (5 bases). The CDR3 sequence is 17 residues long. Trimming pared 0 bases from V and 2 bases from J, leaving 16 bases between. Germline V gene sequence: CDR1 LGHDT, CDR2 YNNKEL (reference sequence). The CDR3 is CASSQDRQSRANTEAFF. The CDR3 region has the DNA TGTGCCAGCAGCCAAGATAGGCAGAGCAGGGCTAACACTGAAGCTTTCTTT.

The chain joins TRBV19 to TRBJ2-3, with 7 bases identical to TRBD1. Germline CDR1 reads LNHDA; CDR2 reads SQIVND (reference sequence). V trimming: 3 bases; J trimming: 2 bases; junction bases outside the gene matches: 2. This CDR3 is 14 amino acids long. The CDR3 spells CASSIGTDTDTQYF. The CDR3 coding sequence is TGTGCCAGTAGTATCGGGACAGACACAGATACGCAGTATTTT.

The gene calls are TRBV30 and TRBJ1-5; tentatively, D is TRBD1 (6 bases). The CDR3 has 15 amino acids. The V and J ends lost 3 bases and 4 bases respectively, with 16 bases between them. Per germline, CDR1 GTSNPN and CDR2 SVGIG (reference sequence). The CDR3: CAWSPLTGLNQPQHF. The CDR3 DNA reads TGTGCCTGGAGCCCATTGACAGGTCTTAATCAGCCCCAGCATTTT. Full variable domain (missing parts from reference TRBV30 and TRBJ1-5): SQTIHQWPATLVQPVGSPLSLECTVEGTSNPNLYWYRQAAGRGLQLLFYSVGIGQISSEVPQNLSASRPQDRQFILSSKKLLLSDSGFYLCAWSPLTGLNQPQHFGDGTRLSIL.

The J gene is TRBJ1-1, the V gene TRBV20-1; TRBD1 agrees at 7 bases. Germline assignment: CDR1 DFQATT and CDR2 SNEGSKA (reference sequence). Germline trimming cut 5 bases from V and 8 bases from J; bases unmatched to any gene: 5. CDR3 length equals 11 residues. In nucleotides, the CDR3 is TGCAGTGCTCGGGACAGCCAAGAAGCTTTCTTT. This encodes CSARDSQEAFF.